This T cell receptor beta chain was captured in a study of cytomegalovirus exposure and HLA in healthy donors. Study-level findings and limits: Confirmation in vitro established that a few CMV-associated chains were specific for CMV antigens.

The PCR ran on 60 Vbeta and 13 Jbeta primers. Only in-frame clones appear in the TCRdb table, and some are missing; sequencing was by immunoSEQ multiplex PCR. The repertoire holds some 180,000 clones, with around 78% as singletons. Worth noting for this clone: Its antigen remains unknown.

The clonotype comes from a man aged 30-40 years in good health and CMV-seronegative. The specimen was PBMCs.

CDR3 DNA: TGTGCCTGGAGTGTAATGACTAGCGGCTACAATGAGCAGTTCTTC. Amino acids: CAWSVMTSGYNEQFF. The V gene is TRBV30, the J gene TRBJ2-1; TRBD2 matches at 9 bases. The CDR3 spans 15 residues. The germline CDR1 and CDR2 sequences are GTSNPN and SVGIG (reference sequence). The ends lost 0 bases at V and 3 bases at J; junction bases unmatched: 3.